The 11 T cell receptor beta chains below were found in one sample sequenced in a study of HIV-infected patients and healthy controls. No cell fractionation was done, so the repertoire covers all unsorted peripheral blood T cells. Reverse transcription used 500 to 550 ng RNA and constant-region primers for alpha and beta. Separate chain-specific third strand synthesis with multiplexing indices produced the alpha and beta libraries. TCRdb recomputed calls from the 5' RACE reads with MiXCR, one row per CDR3 protein. The sample gives 20,000 to 30,000 distinct CDR3 sequences, more than 7.5% of which show up once; about 4% is in the top ten. The sample was blood. The receptors come from an adult in good health.

This clonotype has ten or more counts. The chain couples TRBV7-8 to TRBJ1-5; D may be TRBD1 (6 bases). In germline, CDR1 is SGHVS, CDR2 FQNEAQ. The V end was cut by 4 bases, the J end by 0 bases, with 13 bases between. The CDR3 sequence is 16 residues long. CDR3: CASSSTGETSNQPQHF. The CDR3 nucleotides are TGTGCCAGCAGCTCGACAGGAGAAACTAGCAATCAGCCCCAGCATTTT.

The sample holds many counts of this clonotype. The rearrangement uses TRBV30 and TRBJ1-4, with 11 nucleotides matching TRBD1. The CDR3 is 15 residues long. V was clipped by 0 bases and J by 7 bases; unmatched bases: 4. From germline, CDR1 is GTSNPN and CDR2 SVGIG (reference sequence). This chain's CDR3 is CAWSVRDRGSEKLFF. The CDR3 DNA reads TGTGCCTGGAGTGTGAGGGACAGGGGGAGTGAAAAACTGTTTTTT.

At least ten counts were recorded for this clonotype. V gene TRBV14 combines with J gene TRBJ2-4, with 7 nucleotides matching TRBD1. CDR1 is SGHDN, CDR2 FVKESK, per germline. V was pared by 0 bases and J by 2 bases, with 7 bases of the junction left unmatched. The CDR3 covers 17 residues. CDR3 bases: TGTGCCAGCAGCCAAGAACGACAGGGCGGGTCCAAAAACATTCAGTACTTC. This encodes CASSQERQGGSKNIQYF.

This clonotype was picked up many times. For the CDR3, the DNA is TGTGCCAGCAGTTTAGAAACAGGGGGCGCGGCCAAAAACATTCAGTACTTC. This encodes CASSLETGGAAKNIQYF. The chain is built from TRBV12-3 or TRBV12-4 and TRBJ2-4, with 9 bases lining up with TRBD1. J lost 1 base, V lost 1 base, and 5 bases had no gene match. CDR3 length equals 17 residues.

This clonotype was detected many times. The V gene is TRBV4-1, the J gene TRBJ2-2; 10 bases fit TRBD1. This CDR3 is 17 amino acids long. Germline V gene lookup returns CDR1 MGHRA and CDR2 YSYEKL. V shed 0 bases and J 7 bases; nucleotides not matched to a gene: 8. The CDR3 loop reads CASSQEEGQGRGGELFF. The CDR3, as DNA: TGCGCCAGCAGCCAAGAAGAGGGACAGGGGAGGGGCGGGGAGCTGTTTTTT.

This clonotype occurred a few times. The chain uses TRBV6-5 and TRBJ1-3; D call uncertain. Trimming removed 2 bases at V and 0 bases at J, with 11 bases between. This CDR3 has 16 amino acids. The germline CDR1 and CDR2 sequences are MNHEY and SVGAGI. CDR3 in amino acids: CASSYTPVSSGNTIYF. The CDR3 nucleotides read TGTGCCAGCAGTTACACCCCGGTGAGCTCTGGAAACACCATATATTTT.

Many counts were recorded for this clonotype. V usage is TRBV25-1 and J usage is TRBJ2-7, with D unclear. This CDR3 spans 10 amino acids. Between the trimmed V and J ends, which lost 0 bases and 6 bases, there was a span of 0 bases. Germline loops: CDR1 MGHDK, CDR2 SYGVNS. The CDR3 nucleotides read TGTGCCAGCAGTGAATACGAGCAGTACTTC. This sequence encodes CASSEYEQYF.

This clonotype was seen a few times. V usage is TRBV7-8 and J usage is TRBJ2-7; no clear D gene. Germline V gene sequence: CDR1 SGHVS, CDR2 FQNEAQ. The CDR3 has 12 residues. Deletions cut 0 bases from V and 5 bases from J, with 5 bases between. CDR3 bases: TGTGCCAGCAGCTTAGCTGGCGACGAGCAGTACTTC. Translation: CASSLAGDEQYF.

This clonotype has a handful of counts. The chain links TRBV7-9 to TRBJ2-1; 11 nucleotides line up with TRBD2. CDR1 and CDR2 (germline): SEHNR, FQNEAQ (reference sequence). Germline trimming cut 1 base from V and 7 bases from J; bases unmatched to any gene: 9. The CDR3 runs 17 residues. The DNA of the CDR3 is TGTGCCAGCAGCTTAGAGGGACTAGCGGCAGTAGGTAATGAGCAGTTCTTC. Translating it yields CASSLEGLAAVGNEQFF.

This clonotype has ten or more counts. The V and J genes are TRBV27 and TRBJ2-6, with a possible D match to TRBD1 (6 bases). The V gene lost 6 bases and the J gene lost 3 bases, with 12 bases spanning the gap. The CDR3 length is 15 residues. Per germline, CDR1 MNHEY and CDR2 SMNVEV (reference sequence). This CDR3 reads CASSWGRGGANVLTF. In DNA, the CDR3 is TGTGCCAGCAGCTGGGGCAGGGGTGGGGCCAACGTCCTGACTTTC. The entire variable domain, with the rest obtained from reference TRBV27 and TRBJ2-6, is as follows: EAQVTQNPRYLITVTGKKLTVTCSQNMNHEYMSWYRQDPGLGLRQIYYSMNVEVTDKGDVPEGYKVSRKEKRNFPLILESPSPNQTSLYFCASSWGRGGANVLTFGAGSRLTVL.

At least ten counts were recorded for this clonotype. The chain carries TRBV7-8 and TRBJ2-7; tentatively, D is TRBD1 or TRBD2 (5 bases each). The V gene lost 1 base and the J gene lost 6 bases, with 13 bases spanning the gap. Germline V gene data show CDR1 as SGHVS and CDR2 as FQNEAQ. CDR3 length equals 14 residues. The DNA for the CDR3 is TGTGCCAGCAGCTTAGGAGGGGAAAGAGCCGAGCAGTACTTC. It codes for CASSLGGERAEQYF.